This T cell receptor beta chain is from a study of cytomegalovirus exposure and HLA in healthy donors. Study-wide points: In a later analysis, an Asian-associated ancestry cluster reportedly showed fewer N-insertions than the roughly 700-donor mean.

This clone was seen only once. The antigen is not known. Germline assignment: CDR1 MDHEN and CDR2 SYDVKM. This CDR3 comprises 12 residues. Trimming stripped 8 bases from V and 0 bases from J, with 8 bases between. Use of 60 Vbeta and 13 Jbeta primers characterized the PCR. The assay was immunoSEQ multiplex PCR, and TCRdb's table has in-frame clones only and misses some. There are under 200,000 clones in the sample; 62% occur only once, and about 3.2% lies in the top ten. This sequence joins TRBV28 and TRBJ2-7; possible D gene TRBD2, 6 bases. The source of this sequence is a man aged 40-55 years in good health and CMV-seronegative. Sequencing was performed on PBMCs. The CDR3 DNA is TGTGCCAGCCGGGGGTCCTCCTACGAGCAGTACTTC. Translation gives CASRGSSYEQYF.